This T cell receptor (beta chain) was captured in a study of identical twins. V lost 3 bases and J 8 bases, leaving 14 bases between the germline ends. Germline lookup yields CDR1 SNHLY and CDR2 FYNNEI. This CDR3 region has 15 residues. As regards this clonotype: The antigen is undetermined.

Study-wide points: Beta clonotypes that were abundant in cord blood contained fewer insertions, a pattern absent from memory repertoires.

TCRdb re-called the 5' RACE reads through MiXCR, storing one row per CDR3 protein. The table includes 450,000 to 650,000 distinct CDR3 sequences, 9.6% detected once. These data also featured in a second study, about yellow fever vaccine responses in identical twins.

This receptor was taken from a woman between 18 and 29 years old in good health. Sequencing input: PBMCs. This chain uses TRBV2 with TRBJ1-6; maybe TRBD1 (5 bases). The CDR3 region is CASSEPRGRDSPLHF. CDR3 DNA: TGTGCCAGCAGTGAGCCTCGGGGCAGGGATTCACCCCTCCACTTT.